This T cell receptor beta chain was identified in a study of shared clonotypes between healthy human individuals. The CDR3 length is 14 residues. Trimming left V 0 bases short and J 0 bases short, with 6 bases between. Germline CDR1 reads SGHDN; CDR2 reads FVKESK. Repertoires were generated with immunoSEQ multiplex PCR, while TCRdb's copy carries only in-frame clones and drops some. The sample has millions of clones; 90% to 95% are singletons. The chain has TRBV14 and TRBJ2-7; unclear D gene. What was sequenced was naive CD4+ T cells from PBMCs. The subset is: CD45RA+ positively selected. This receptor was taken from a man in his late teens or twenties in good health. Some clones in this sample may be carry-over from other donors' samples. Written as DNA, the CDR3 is TGTGCCAGCAGCCAAGATTTGGACTCCTACGAGCAGTACTTC. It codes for CASSQDLDSYEQYF.